One sample yielded the 9 T cell receptor beta chains listed below, sequenced in a study of T cell responses to AZD1222 COVID-19 vaccine. Profiled with immunoSEQ multiplex PCR; TCRdb holds only in-frame clones, not every one. The profile shows over 60,000 clones, 80% of them singletons. The sequencing here drew on peripheral blood, taken 28 days after the second AZD1222 dose. All receptors derive from an adult who received the AZD1222 COVID-19 vaccine.

This chain uses TRBV2 with TRBJ2-7; 7 positions agree with TRBD1. This CDR3 spans 12 amino acids. The germline gives CDR1 SNHLY, CDR2 FYNNEI. The ends lost 7 bases at V and 4 bases at J; junction bases unmatched: 4. The DNA for the CDR3 is TGTGCCAGCATTAACAGGGGATACGAGCAGTACTTC. Translating gives CASINRGYEQYF. Complete variable domain (other parts from reference TRBV2 and TRBJ2-7): EPEVTQTPSHQVTQMGQEVILRCVPISNHLYFYWYRQILGQKVEFLVSFYNNEISEKSEIFDDQFSVERPDGSNFTLKIRSTKLEDSAMYFCASINRGYEQYFGPGTRLTVT.

This clone was detected many times. The rearrangement joins TRBV4-1 to TRBJ2-7, with D maybe TRBD1 (5 bases). The V and J ends lost 1 base and 2 bases respectively, with 21 bases between them. Germline assignment: CDR1 MGHRA and CDR2 YSYEKL. The length of the CDR3 is 18 residues. The CDR3 bases are TGCGCCAGCAGCCAAGGAGAGTCGAACTTAGGGGTAGCCTACGAGCAGTACTTC. This codes for CASSQGESNLGVAYEQYF.

This chain connects TRBV2 to TRBJ2-7, with D unresolved. From germline, CDR1 is SNHLY and CDR2 FYNNEI. Trimming removed 3 bases from V and 1 base from J, with 10 bases in between. CDR3 size: 14 residues. CDR3 coding DNA: TGTGCCAGCAGTGAGTCTGGACGATCCTACGAGCAGTACTTC. It is translated as CASSESGRSYEQYF.

The chain uses TRBV5-6 and TRBJ1-1; the D is unclear. The CDR3 is 17 residues long. The germline V gene encodes CDR1 SGHDT and CDR2 YYEEEE. Deletions cut 2 bases from V and 1 base from J, with 18 bases between. The CDR3 coding sequence is TGTGCCAGCAGCTTTTTTCCCACCGGAGTGCGGAACACTGAAGCTTTCTTT. It is translated as CASSFFPTGVRNTEAFF.

The chain combines TRBV4-1 with TRBJ2-5; 8 bases are a match to TRBD2. The ends lost 1 base at V and 1 base at J; junction bases unmatched: 5. This CDR3 is built from 16 residues. Germline V gene data show CDR1 as MGHRA and CDR2 as YSYEKL. The CDR3, as DNA: TGCGCCAGCAGCCAAGCAAGCGGGGGCCTCCAAGAGACCCAGTACTTC. Amino acids: CASSQASGGLQETQYF.

This chain connects TRBV11-3 to TRBJ2-3; D perhaps matches TRBD2 (5 bases). CDR3 length: 12 residues. The V gene lost 1 base and the J gene lost 6 bases, with 5 bases spanning the gap. Germline V gives CDR1 SGHNT, CDR2 YENEEA. This chain's CDR3 is CASSLGGDTQYF. DNA for the CDR3: TGTGCCAGCAGCTTAGGCGGGGATACGCAGTATTTT.

This clone was counted only a few times. The chain couples TRBV5-4 to TRBJ1-1; weak D call: TRBD1 (5 bases). The germline gives CDR1 SGHNT, CDR2 YYREEE (reference sequence). The V end lost 5 bases, the J end lost 2 bases, and 19 bases lay between the germline ends. There are 16 residues in the CDR3. The CDR3 nucleotides are TGTGCCAGCAGTACAGGCCCCCCGCCCGTTAACACTGAAGCTTTCTTT. Protein sequence: CASSTGPPPVNTEAFF. The full variable domain, rest sourced from reference TRBV5-4 and TRBJ1-1, is ETGVTQSPTHLIKTRGQQVTLRCSSQSGHNTVSWYQQALGQGPQFIFQYYREEENGRGNFPPRFSGLQFPNYSSELNVNALELDDSALYLCASSTGPPPVNTEAFFGQGTRLTVV.

The V gene is TRBV2, the J gene TRBJ2-2, with D uncertain. CDR3 size: 14 residues. V lost 7 bases, J lost 5 bases, and 14 bases lay in between. Germline V gene lookup returns CDR1 SNHLY and CDR2 FYNNEI. The CDR3 region has the DNA TGTGCCAGCAAGGTGGTAGTTGGTACCGGGGAGCTGTTTTTT. Translating it yields CASKVVVGTGELFF. The whole variable domain, filled in from reference TRBV2 and TRBJ2-2, reads EPEVTQTPSHQVTQMGQEVILRCVPISNHLYFYWYRQILGQKVEFLVSFYNNEISEKSEIFDDQFSVERPDGSNFTLKIRSTKLEDSAMYFCASKVVVGTGELFFGEGSRLTVL.

CDR3 sequence: CASSQDMSGRNIQYF. The CDR3 DNA reads as TGCGCCAGCAGCCAAGATATGAGCGGGCGGAACATTCAGTACTTC. The chain links TRBV4-3 to TRBJ2-4, with D tentatively TRBD2 (6 bases). The CDR3 has 15 amino acids. Trimming pared 0 bases from V and 7 bases from J, leaving 13 bases between. CDR1 is LGHNA and CDR2 is YSLEER in the germline V gene.